Listed here are 19 T cell receptor beta chains from one sample, sequenced in a study of T-cell memory formation after mild COVID-19. A single record per CDR3 protein comes from TCRdb applying MiXCR to the 5' RACE reads. Altogether roughly 450,000 distinct CDR3 sequences are present, approximately 18% being singletons, with the ten largest covering roughly an eighth. Sequencing was done on a sample of PBMCs or a T cell subset sorted from them (not recorded which). The receptor set was obtained from an adult woman who had mild COVID-19 (a few samples of this study predate the infection). Cell type and time point are not known.

The sample holds a few counts of this clonotype. The chain carries TRBV20-1 and TRBJ1-2, with D maybe TRBD1 (5 bases). V lost 1 base to trimming and J lost 2 bases, with 14 bases between them. Germline V gene data show CDR1 as DFQATT and CDR2 as SNEGSKA (reference sequence). CDR3 length equals 15 residues. The CDR3, as DNA: TGCAGTGCTAGAGGAACAGCCAAGGGGAACTATGGCTACACCTTC. This gives the protein CSARGTAKGNYGYTF.

The CDR3 reads CSARDRLAGDYNEQFF. In DNA, the CDR3 is TGCAGTGCTAGAGACCGTTTAGCGGGGGACTACAATGAGCAGTTCTTC. The chain employs TRBV20-1 and TRBJ2-1, with TRBD2 identical over 9 bases. The CDR3 is made up of 16 amino acids. Germline CDR1 reads DFQATT; CDR2 reads SNEGSKA (reference sequence). The V segment lost 0 bases and the J segment 3 bases; nucleotides outside the gene matches: 6.

The chain uses TRBV18 and TRBJ2-6; D may match TRBD1 or TRBD2 (5 bases each). The CDR3 covers 15 residues. Trimming removed 2 bases from V and 5 bases from J, with 10 bases in between. Germline CDR1 is KGHSH and CDR2 is LQKENI. The CDR3 DNA reads as TGTGCCAGCTCACCAGTGAGGGGTCGGGCCAACGTCCTGACTTTC. Protein product: CASSPVRGRANVLTF.

This clonotype has only a few counts. The chain joins TRBV7-2 to TRBJ1-2; the D gene is possibly TRBD1 (5 bases). Germline V CDR1 and CDR2: SGHTA, FQGNSA. The CDR3 runs to 15 residues. The germline V and J ends were trimmed by 0 bases and 6 bases, with 14 bases remaining between them. As DNA, the CDR3 is TGTGCCAGCAGCTTAGCGCTCGCCAGGGACCATGGCTACACCTTC. As protein: CASSLALARDHGYTF.

The chain combines TRBV6-5 with TRBJ2-1; TRBD2 matches 7 bases. This CDR3 comprises 16 residues. V trimming: 7 bases; J trimming: 5 bases; junction bases outside the gene matches: 14. Germline V gene data show CDR1 as MNHEY and CDR2 as SVGAGI. Here the CDR3 reads CASIPHLLAVNNEQFF. The CDR3 DNA reads TGTGCCAGCATACCCCACCTTCTAGCGGTAAACAATGAGCAGTTCTTC.

J is TRBJ2-5 and V is TRBV12-3 or TRBV12-4; 7 nucleotides align to TRBD1. The length of the CDR3 is 16 residues. After removal of 6 bases from V and 2 bases from J, the junction contained 12 bases not matched to a gene. The CDR3 loop is CASSPGGQIRQETQYF. The CDR3 nucleotides read TGTGCCAGCAGCCCAGGGGGACAGATTCGGCAAGAGACCCAGTACTTC.

This clonotype was counted only a few times. The chain is built from TRBV12-3 or TRBV12-4 and TRBJ2-1; 7 bases are a match to TRBD1. The CDR3 length is 18 residues. Trimming removed 3 bases from V and 4 bases from J; junction bases left unmatched: 15. The CDR3 sequence is CASSFRNRGIGMYNEQFF. CDR3 DNA sequence: TGTGCCAGCAGTTTCCGGAACAGGGGAATAGGGATGTACAATGAGCAGTTCTTC.

This clonotype was recorded once. The genes are TRBV4-1 and TRBJ1-5, with a possible D match to TRBD1 (5 bases). Trimming stripped 0 bases from V and 2 bases from J, with 8 bases between. In germline, CDR1 is MGHRA, CDR2 YSYEKL. The CDR3 is 15 amino acids. The CDR3 reads CASSQDDSGNQPQHF. For the CDR3, the DNA is TGCGCCAGCAGCCAAGACGACAGTGGCAATCAGCCCCAGCATTTT.

In this sample, this clonotype turned up a few times. The CDR3 protein is CATSDPTGIRNTGELFF. The CDR3 region has the DNA TGTGCCACCAGTGACCCTACAGGGATTCGGAACACCGGGGAGCTGTTTTTT. The V and J genes are TRBV24-1 and TRBJ2-2; the D gene is possibly TRBD1 (6 bases). The CDR3 runs 17 residues. Germline CDR1 reads KGHDR; CDR2 reads SFDVKD. Between the trimmed V and J ends, which lost 4 bases and 1 base, there was a span of 15 bases.

This clonotype was observed a handful of times. V gene TRBV7-2 combines with J gene TRBJ2-1; 9 positions agree with TRBD2. The germline gives CDR1 SGHTA, CDR2 FQGNSA. V shed 4 bases and J 0 bases; nucleotides not matched to a gene: 7. The CDR3 loop spans 17 amino acids. The CDR3, as DNA: TGTGCCAGCAGCTCTCGACTAGCGGTGCCCTCCTACAATGAGCAGTTCTTC. It specifies CASSSRLAVPSYNEQFF.

The rearrangement uses TRBV20-1 and TRBJ2-5; weak D call: TRBD1 (6 bases). Trimming shortened V by 3 bases and J by 5 bases, and 16 bases separated the two germline ends. Looked up from germline, CDR1 is DFQATT and CDR2 is SNEGSKA (reference sequence). This CDR3 spans 14 amino acids. The CDR3 region has the DNA TGCAGTGCTAGCCCCCCGAGGGGGTGGGAGACCCAGTACTTC. It codes for CSASPPRGWETQYF.

The chain carries TRBV4-2 and TRBJ2-1; 9 positions agree with TRBD2. Trimming took 1 base from V and 1 from J; bases not matched to a gene: 2. CDR1 is LGHNA, CDR2 YNFKEQ, per germline. This CDR3 is 16 amino acids long. CDR3 amino acids: CASSQVSGRSYNEQFF. In DNA form, the CDR3 reads TGTGCCAGCAGCCAAGTTAGCGGGAGATCCTACAATGAGCAGTTCTTC.

The chain has TRBV5-1 and TRBJ2-5; TRBD2 aligns across 7 bases. This CDR3 comprises 15 residues. Germline lookup yields CDR1 SGHRS and CDR2 YFSETQ. J gave up 5 bases and V 0 bases, and 7 bases lay outside the gene matches. CDR3 sequence: CASSLEFQGGETQYF. In DNA, the CDR3 is TGCGCCAGCAGCTTGGAGTTCCAGGGAGGGGAGACCCAGTACTTC.

The CDR3 DNA is TGTGCCACCAGTGAGACGACAGCCCGAGATACGCAGTATTTT. It translates to CATSETTARDTQYF. The V gene is TRBV24-1, the J gene TRBJ2-3; perhaps TRBD1 as D (5 bases). The CDR3 has 14 amino acids. Germline V lookup: CDR1 KGHDR, CDR2 SFDVKD. Trimming cost V 4 bases and J 5 bases, with 12 bases left between them.

The rearrangement links TRBV7-9 to TRBJ1-2; possibly TRBD1 for D (5 bases). The CDR3 runs 11 residues. Per the germline V gene, CDR1 is SEHNR and CDR2 is FQNEAQ (reference sequence). Trimming shortened V by 4 bases and J by 8 bases, and 8 bases separated the two germline ends. The CDR3 DNA is TGTGCCAGCAGCTCTTGGGACGGCTACACCTTC. Amino acid sequence: CASSSWDGYTF.

V is TRBV28 and J is TRBJ1-2, with D uncertain. Per germline, CDR1 MDHEN and CDR2 SYDVKM. The V end lost 5 bases, the J end lost 5 bases, and 24 bases lay between the germline ends. The length of the CDR3 is 17 residues. CDR3 nucleotide sequence: TGTGCCAGCAGTCCGAAAATTGGGGTGGGCAGGCATTATGGCTACACCTTC. It encodes CASSPKIGVGRHYGYTF.

The chain uses TRBV20-1 and TRBJ2-3; D call uncertain. The CDR3 runs 12 residues. Trimming stripped 6 bases from V and 6 bases from J, with 13 bases between. Germline V gene lookup returns CDR1 DFQATT and CDR2 SNEGSKA (reference sequence). The CDR3 region is CSAPAVGDTQYF. Here the CDR3 DNA reads TGCAGTGCCCCGGCCGTGGGGGATACGCAGTATTTT.

The sample holds a few counts of this clonotype. The V and J genes are TRBV24-1 and TRBJ1-6; D remains unclear. Germline values: CDR1 KGHDR, CDR2 SFDVKD. CDR3 size: 14 residues. Trimming shortened V by 0 bases and J by 10 bases, and 9 bases separated the two germline ends. The CDR3: CATSDLLPRSPLHF. CDR3 DNA sequence: TGTGCCACCAGTGATTTGCTTCCGCGGTCACCCCTCCACTTT.

This clonotype has at least ten counts. This chain joins TRBV7-9 and TRBJ2-1; the match to TRBD2 covers 13 bases. V lost 0 bases to trimming and J lost 9 bases; unmatched junction nucleotides: 5. The germline V gene encodes CDR1 SEHNR and CDR2 FQNEAQ (reference sequence). This CDR3 comprises 16 residues. The CDR3 DNA reads TGTGCCAGCAGCTTAGCAGGGACTAGCGGGATGGGTGAGCAGTTCTTC. Its protein is CASSLAGTSGMGEQFF.